Listed below are T cell receptor beta chains from one sample, sequenced in a study of technical replicates of blood from a few donors. TCRdb's table, derived via immunoSEQ multiplex PCR, lists solely in-frame clones and lacks some. Here the sample spans under 70,000 clones, about 90% being singletons. The source material was T cells isolated from PBMCs. These receptors originate from a human donor in good health. Both conserved end residues are part of each CDR3. A D gene is named only where the DNA matches it firmly. Clone size is given for some rows only: seen once, a few or many times, or a class if the clone is expanded.

clone_size,j_call,v_call,d_call,cdr3_aa,cdr3_nt
.,TRBJ2-2,TRBV11-2,TRBD2,CASGRLAGGPTTGELFF,TGTGCCAGCGGCCGACTAGCGGGAGGGCCTACCACCGGGGAGCTGTTTTTT
.,TRBJ2-7,TRBV5-3,.,CARSGQVHDEQYF,TGTGCCAGAAGCGGACAAGTTCACGACGAGCAGTACTTC
once,TRBJ1-5,TRBV19,.,CASSIILKGNGRQPQHF,TGTGCCAGTAGTATAATATTAAAGGGGAATGGCAGGCAGCCCCAGCATTTT
.,TRBJ2-7,TRBV4-1,TRBD2,CASSLEGLAAYEQYF,TGCGCCAGCAGCCTAGAGGGACTAGCGGCCTACGAGCAGTACTTC
once,TRBJ1-2,TRBV5-1,.,CASSAGQFFSHYGYTF,TGCGCCAGCAGCGCAGGACAGTTTTTTTCCCACTATGGCTACACCTTC
.,TRBJ2-1,TRBV4-3,TRBD1,CASSHTGTGSYNEQFF,TGCGCCAGCAGCCATACCGGGACAGGCTCCTACAATGAGCAGTTCTTC
.,TRBJ1-2,TRBV5-1,TRBD1,CASSLLQGNYGYTF,TGCGCCAGCAGCCTCTTACAGGGGAACTATGGCTACACCTTC
.,TRBJ2-7,TRBV7-6,.,CASSLRLGSYEQYF,TGTGCCAGCAGCTTAAGGCTAGGTTCCTACGAGCAGTACTTC
.,TRBJ2-7,TRBV10-2,TRBD1,CASSGTGVNEQYF,TGCGCCAGCAGTGGGACAGGGGTGAACGAGCAGTACTTC
.,TRBJ2-7,TRBV28,.,CASSPLAGTAFYEQYF,TGTGCCAGCAGTCCGCTCGCCGGGACTGCATTCTACGAGCAGTACTTC
once,TRBJ1-1,TRBV19,.,CASSYAGAEAFF,TGTGCCAGTAGTTATGCGGGAGCTGAAGCTTTCTTT
.,TRBJ1-2,TRBV29-1,.,CSVERDYGYTF,TGCAGCGTTGAACGGGACTATGGCTACACCTTC
.,TRBJ2-7,TRBV19,TRBD2,CASSIVGTSGVVYEQYF,TGTGCCAGTAGTATAGTGGGGACTAGCGGGGTTGTCTACGAGCAGTACTTC
once,TRBJ2-7,TRBV4-2,TRBD2,CASSQDRRLAGREQYF,TGTGCCAGCAGCCAAGATAGGCGCCTAGCGGGTAGGGAGCAGTACTTC
.,TRBJ2-7,TRBV2,.,CASSESRRSSYEQYF,TGTGCCAGCAGTGAATCTCGACGGAGCTCCTACGAGCAGTACTTC
.,TRBJ1-4,TRBV6-5,.,CASSYSLVATNEKLFF,TGTGCCAGCAGTTACTCTTTAGTGGCAACTAATGAAAAACTGTTTTTT
once,TRBJ2-7,TRBV10-1,TRBD1,CASSLPGQGAHEQYF,TGCGCCAGCAGTCTCCCGGGACAGGGGGCCCACGAGCAGTACTTC
many,TRBJ1-2,TRBV7-9,TRBD1,CASSPGGIGYTF,TGTGCCAGCAGCCCAGGGGGGATCGGCTACACCTTC
.,TRBJ2-1,TRBV25-1,.,CASSGGLEQFF,TGTGCCAGCAGTGGAGGCCTAGAGCAGTTCTTC
.,TRBJ1-4,TRBV27,.,CASSLSIGVGEKLFF,TGTGCCAGCAGTTTATCGATAGGGGTCGGGGAAAAACTGTTTTTT
few,TRBJ1-2,TRBV30,.,CAWGQLYGYTF,TGTGCCTGGGGACAGCTCTATGGCTACACCTTC
.,TRBJ2-1,TRBV7-4,TRBD2,CASSLPAGAEQFF,TGTGCCAGCAGCTTACCAGCGGGAGCGGAGCAGTTCTTC
once,TRBJ2-5,TRBV20-1,.,CSARQGETQYF,TGCAGTGCTAGGCAGGGTGAGACCCAGTACTTC
.,TRBJ2-2,TRBV10-3,TRBD2,CAISESPGLAGSGELFF,TGTGCCATCAGTGAGTCCCCGGGACTAGCGGGATCCGGGGAGCTGTTTTTT
.,TRBJ1-1,TRBV5-6,.,CASSLGQIFEAFF,TGTGCCAGCAGCTTGGGACAGATTTTTGAAGCTTTCTTT
.,TRBJ2-7,TRBV4-2,TRBD2,CASSQDSTSDPYEQYF,TGTGCCAGCAGCCAAGATAGCACTAGCGATCCCTACGAGCAGTACTTC
once,TRBJ2-7,TRBV2,.,CASRDSFLSYEQYF,TGTGCCAGCAGGGACAGTTTTCTCTCCTACGAGCAGTACTTC
.,TRBJ2-7,TRBV27,TRBD1,CASSQTGYLAEQYF,TGTGCCAGCAGTCAGACAGGGTATCTCGCCGAGCAGTACTTC
.,TRBJ2-7,TRBV30,.,CAFLAHEQYF,TGTGCCTTTTTAGCCCACGAGCAGTACTTC
.,TRBJ2-7,TRBV6-6,.,CASSYFNRQPYEQYF,TGTGCCAGCAGTTACTTTAACCGACAGCCCTACGAGCAGTACTTC
.,TRBJ1-1,TRBV29-1,.,CSVESGVDTEAFF,TGCAGCGTTGAAAGCGGGGTGGACACTGAAGCTTTCTTT
.,TRBJ2-3,TRBV5-1,TRBD2,CASSFSPLAGVDTQYF,TGCGCCAGCAGCTTCTCCCCACTAGCGGGAGTTGATACGCAGTATTTT
.,TRBJ1-1,TRBV5-1,.,CATSAGASATEAFF,TGCGCCACCTCAGCTGGGGCGTCGGCCACTGAAGCTTTCTTT
.,TRBJ1-2,TRBV10-3,.,CAISESTANYGYTF,TGTGCCATCAGTGAGTCTACGGCTAACTATGGCTACACCTTC
.,TRBJ2-1,TRBV12-5,.,CASGFPIFEQFF,TGTGCTAGTGGTTTCCCCATTTTTGAGCAGTTCTTC
.,TRBJ2-5,TRBV9,TRBD2,CASSFGEGRETQYF,TGTGCCAGCAGTTTCGGGGAGGGTAGAGAGACCCAGTACTTC
.,TRBJ1-2,TRBV6-1,.,CASSEIRGTVYGYTF,TGTGCCAGCAGTGAAATTAGGGGGACCGTCTATGGCTACACCTTC
once,TRBJ2-2,TRBV2,TRBD2,CASSEVTSGRNTGELFF,TGTGCCAGCAGTGAAGTTACTAGCGGGAGGAACACCGGGGAGCTGTTTTTT
.,TRBJ1-5,TRBV28,.,CASSFRGRDQPQHF,TGTGCCAGCAGTTTCAGGGGAAGGGATCAGCCCCAGCATTTT
.,TRBJ2-7,TRBV9,TRBD1,CASSGGTGFEQYF,TGTGCCAGCAGCGGGGGGACAGGGTTCGAGCAGTACTTC
.,TRBJ1-1,TRBV7-3,.,CASSPSRVNTEAFF,TGTGCCAGCAGCCCCTCCAGGGTCAACACTGAAGCTTTCTTT
.,TRBJ1-2,TRBV13,.,CASSPSEGWYGYTF,TGTGCCAGCAGCCCGAGTGAGGGTTGGTATGGCTACACCTTC
.,TRBJ2-7,TRBV29-1,.,CSVDTDYEQYF,TGCAGCGTTGACACAGACTACGAGCAGTACTTC
once,TRBJ2-7,TRBV5-5,TRBD2,CASSVPGLEREQYF,TGTGCCAGCAGCGTTCCGGGACTAGAACGGGAGCAGTACTTC
.,TRBJ1-1,TRBV30,TRBD1,CAWSLDRENTEAFF,TGTGCCTGGAGCCTGGACAGGGAGAACACTGAAGCTTTCTTT
.,TRBJ2-1,TRBV2,TRBD1,CASSVVLGTGRFNEQFF,TGTGCCAGCAGTGTTGTTCTAGGGACAGGGAGGTTCAATGAGCAGTTCTTC
.,TRBJ1-5,TRBV19,.,CASSRQGNQPQHF,TGTGCCAGTAGTCGACAGGGCAATCAGCCCCAGCATTTT
.,TRBJ1-2,TRBV29-1,.,CSATGTNYGYTF,TGCAGCGCAACAGGGACTAACTATGGCTACACCTTC
.,TRBJ2-7,TRBV20-1,.,CSASLNYEQYF,TGCAGTGCTAGTTTAAACTACGAGCAGTACTTC